Detailed here is one TCR beta chain. This entry is derived from a study of T cell responses to AZD1222 COVID-19 vaccine. The protocol was immunoSEQ multiplex PCR, while the TCRdb copy is restricted to in-frame clones and leaves out a portion. The sample includes around 100,000 clones, around nine tenths of them seen just once. Germline lookup yields CDR1 KGHSH and CDR2 LQKENI. Trimming took off 2 bases at V and 4 bases at J, with 11 bases between the two ends. The CDR3 extends over 14 amino acids. The J gene is TRBJ1-2, the V gene TRBV18, with D maybe TRBD1 (5 bases). Sequenced material: peripheral blood, taken on day 0 of AZD1222 vaccination. This receptor was identified in an adult in good health. The CDR3 sequence is CASSPTEGAYGYTF. In nucleotides, the CDR3 is TGTGCCAGCTCACCAACGGAAGGGGCCTATGGCTACACCTTC.